The present entry profiles one T cell receptor beta chain with its context. No antigen is known for it. The data stem from a study of OX40 agonist ivuxolimab in advanced cancers. Study information: Recorded diagnoses for dose-escalation patients were hepatocellular carcinoma, melanoma, renal cell or head and neck cancer. Three patients, one with hepatocellular carcinoma and two with cutaneous melanoma, achieved partial responses.

General study results and limits: Compared with others, partial responders at 0.1-3.0 mg/kg displayed clonal expansion among the lowest. Low normalized T-cell clonal expansion was also seen in some nonresponders.

The table came from immunoSEQ multiplex PCR; TCRdb's copy has only in-frame clones and leaves some out. The sample lists about 72,000 clones, roughly 87% occurring once. The sequenced sample was CD4+ or CD8+ T cells sorted from blood, obtained in a trial of the OX40 agonist ivuxolimab. This sequence originates from an adult with an advanced solid tumor such as melanoma, head and neck, liver or kidney cancer.

In nucleotides, the CDR3 is TGCGCCAGCCCGACTAGCGGGAGAACAGATACGCAGTATTTT. This encodes CASPTSGRTDTQYF. V usage is TRBV10-1 and J usage is TRBJ2-3, with TRBD2 identical over 12 bases. Looked up from germline, CDR1 is WNHNN and CDR2 is SYGVQD (reference sequence). Unmatched junction bases numbered 3, after V lost 8 bases and J lost 3 bases. This CDR3 region has 14 residues.